These 20 T cell receptor beta chains share one sample of origin, sequenced in a study of blood T cell repertoires in COVID-19. Generated by immunoSEQ multiplex PCR, the TCRdb table keeps only in-frame clones and is missing some. This table has about 260,000 clones, 84% appearing once. Sequenced material: peripheral blood. Receptors were obtained from a woman aged 40-49 years who had recovered from COVID-19.

This clone was detected only a few times. The chain is built from TRBV5-1 and TRBJ2-2; tentatively, D is TRBD1 (5 bases). Trimming pared 6 bases from V and 1 base from J, leaving 10 bases between. CDR3 length equals 14 residues. From germline, CDR1 is SGHRS and CDR2 YFSETQ. The CDR3 protein is CASKQQVNTGELFF. The CDR3 DNA is TGCGCCAGCAAGCAACAGGTGAACACCGGGGAGCTGTTTTTT.

V and J are TRBV5-1 and TRBJ2-3, with 7 bases lining up with TRBD2. This CDR3 region has 16 residues. Trimming at V came to 0 bases and at J to 1 base, leaving 5 bases not matched to a gene. CDR1 is SGHRS, CDR2 YFSETQ, per germline. This CDR3 is CASSLVSGQRTDTQYF. The CDR3 nucleotides read TGCGCCAGCAGCTTGGTTAGCGGGCAACGCACAGATACGCAGTATTTT.

J is TRBJ2-7 and V is TRBV2; D not certain. Germline V gene lookup returns CDR1 SNHLY and CDR2 FYNNEI. Trimming stripped 7 bases from V and 5 bases from J, with 9 bases between. This CDR3 is 11 amino acids long. This CDR3 is CASKEVHEQYF. The CDR3 DNA sequence: TGTGCCAGCAAAGAGGTACACGAGCAGTACTTC.

The chain carries TRBV25-1 and TRBJ1-1; possibly TRBD1 for D (5 bases). CDR3 size: 15 residues. Trimming removed 2 bases from V and 8 bases from J, with 18 bases in between. Germline CDR1 is MGHDK and CDR2 is SYGVNS. CDR3 coding DNA: TGTGCCAGCAGTGAACCCACAGGACGAATTGCCGAAGCTTTCTTT. Amino acids: CASSEPTGRIAEAFF.

The chain uses TRBV15 and TRBJ2-5; D possibly corresponds to TRBD2 (6 bases). Germline V gene lookup returns CDR1 LNHNV and CDR2 YYDKDF (reference sequence). The ends were cut back, 0 bases at V and 5 bases at J, with 13 bases in the middle. The CDR3 runs 15 residues. CDR3 coding DNA: TGTGCCACCAGCAGAGATCGGGCCGGAGGGGAGACCCAGTACTTC. Translated, it gives CATSRDRAGGETQYF.

This chain links TRBV7-9 with TRBJ1-5, with a weak D call TRBD1 (6 bases). Germline V gene sequence: CDR1 SEHNR, CDR2 FQNEAQ (reference sequence). The germline V and J ends were trimmed by 5 bases and 5 bases, with 16 bases remaining between them. CDR3 size: 15 residues. CDR3 residues: CASSRIDRMDQPQHF. The CDR3 DNA follows: TGTGCCAGCAGCCGGATCGACAGGATGGATCAGCCCCAGCATTTT.

The rearrangement joins TRBV10-3 to TRBJ2-3, with 9 bases matching TRBD1. The CDR3 length is 15 residues. With V trimmed by 7 bases and J by 2 bases, 7 bases remained unmatched. Germline lookup yields CDR1 ENHRY and CDR2 SYGVKD. CDR3 in amino acids: CAIKGDRDNTDTQYF. In DNA, the CDR3 is TGTGCCATCAAAGGGGACAGGGACAACACAGATACGCAGTATTTT.

The V and J genes are TRBV2 and TRBJ1-3, with no clear D. V was cut by 3 bases and J by 4 bases, with 10 bases left in between. CDR1 SNHLY and CDR2 FYNNEI come from the germline V gene. This CDR3 comprises 14 residues. The CDR3 reads CASSESGYGNTIYF. CDR3 coding DNA: TGTGCCAGCAGTGAGTCCGGGTACGGAAACACCATATATTTT.

CDR3 sequence: CASSISSGANVLTF. CDR3 bases: TGCGCCAGCAGCATTAGCTCTGGGGCCAACGTCCTGACTTTC. The J gene is TRBJ2-6, the V gene TRBV4-1; D not certain. The CDR3 is 14 amino acids. CDR1 and CDR2 (germline): MGHRA, YSYEKL. V gave up 5 bases and J gave up 0 bases, with 5 bases separating them.

This chain's CDR3 is CAWRLTSGAGNEQFF. In DNA form, the CDR3 reads TGTGCCTGGCGTTTGACTAGCGGGGCCGGCAATGAGCAGTTCTTC. V is TRBV30 and J is TRBJ2-1; 11 bases line up with TRBD2. CDR3 length equals 15 residues. Trimming at V came to 5 bases and at J to 6 bases, leaving 9 bases not matched to a gene. Germline CDR1 GTSNPN, CDR2 SVGIG (reference sequence).

The chain has TRBV5-5 and TRBJ1-6; D uncertain. V was pared by 0 bases and J by 0 bases, with 7 bases between. The CDR3 loop spans 16 amino acids. Germline CDR1 SGHKS, CDR2 YYEKEE (reference sequence). The CDR3 is CASSLGPSSYNSPLHF. CDR3 nucleotide sequence: TGTGCCAGCAGCTTGGGCCCCAGCTCCTATAATTCACCCCTCCACTTT.

This clone appeared a single time. The chain has TRBV2 and TRBJ2-5; maybe TRBD1 (5 bases). The CDR3 has 14 residues. The germline CDR1 and CDR2 sequences are SNHLY and FYNNEI. Trimming pared 2 bases from V and 5 bases from J, leaving 12 bases between. In DNA form, the CDR3 reads TGTGCCAGCAGTGAAATAGGGCCAGGGGAGACCCAGTACTTC. Its translation is CASSEIGPGETQYF.

The genes are TRBV7-8 and TRBJ1-1; D gene uncertain. V lost 1 base to trimming and J lost 3 bases, with 12 bases between them. The CDR3 consists of 15 residues. Germline V gene lookup returns CDR1 SGHVS and CDR2 FQNEAQ. In DNA, the CDR3 is TGTGCCAGCAGCTTAGTTCCCCGGCGGGACACTGAAGCTTTCTTT. Encoded protein: CASSLVPRRDTEAFF.

This sequence joins TRBV18 and TRBJ2-5; 9 bases line up with TRBD1. Germline CDR1 and CDR2: KGHSH and LQKENI. The CDR3 runs to 15 residues. Trimming removed 3 bases from V and 5 bases from J; junction bases left unmatched: 7. CDR3 sequence reads: CASSPQGQGRETQYF. The CDR3 region has the DNA TGTGCCAGCTCACCCCAGGGACAGGGCCGGGAGACCCAGTACTTC.

This clone showed up just a few times. V and J are TRBV9 and TRBJ2-5, with D maybe TRBD2 (5 bases). The V and J ends lost 3 bases and 5 bases respectively, with 17 bases between them. Per the germline V gene, CDR1 is SGDLS and CDR2 is YYNGEE. The CDR3 covers 15 residues. The CDR3 nucleotides are TGTGCCAGCAGCGCGCGCAGCGGCTCGGGGGAGACCCAGTACTTC. It codes for CASSARSGSGETQYF.

The chain couples TRBV5-1 to TRBJ1-6; 9 nucleotides line up with TRBD1. This CDR3 region has 16 residues. CDR1 and CDR2 from the germline V gene are SGHRS and YFSETQ. The V and J ends lost 4 bases and 10 bases, in that order; junction bases with no gene match: 12. CDR3 nucleotide sequence: TGCGCCAGCAGCGCCCGGGACAGGGCCCTTGGATCACCCCTCCACTTT. Translation gives CASSARDRALGSPLHF. The variable domain in full, completed from reference TRBV5-1 and TRBJ1-6, reads KAGVTQTPRYLIKTRGQQVTLSCSPISGHRSVSWYQQTPGQGLQFLFEYFSETQRNKGNFPGRFSGRQFSNSRSEMNVSTLELGDSALYLCASSARDRALGSPLHFGNGTRLTVT.

This clone was observed a single time. V and J are TRBV6-5 and TRBJ2-7; D is perhaps TRBD1 (6 bases). Trimming took off 0 bases at V and 6 bases at J, with 15 bases between the two ends. This CDR3 region has 15 residues. From germline, CDR1 is MNHEY and CDR2 SVGAGI. The CDR3 nucleotides are TGTGCCAGCAGTTACTCGACGCCAGGGGCGGGCGAGCAGTACTTC. Its translation: CASSYSTPGAGEQYF.

Here the CDR3 reads CASSQLLTSDSYEQYF. CDR3 nucleotides: TGCGCCAGCAGCCAATTACTGACTAGCGATTCCTACGAGCAGTACTTC. The chain employs TRBV4-1 and TRBJ2-7; 8 bases agree with TRBD2. Germline V gene lookup returns CDR1 MGHRA and CDR2 YSYEKL. The CDR3 has 16 amino acids. Unmatched junction bases numbered 7, after V lost 2 bases and J lost 1 base.

This clone was counted once. This chain uses TRBV23-1 with TRBJ2-4, with TRBD1 identical over 8 bases. TRBV23-1 counts as an open reading frame of uncertain function. V trimming: 1 base; J trimming: 5 bases; junction bases outside the gene matches: 4. The CDR3 has 15 amino acids. This CDR3 reads CASSQLGDRQNIQYF. Written as DNA, the CDR3 is TGCGCCAGCAGTCAATTAGGGGACAGGCAAAACATTCAGTACTTC.

CDR3 region: CASSQEGQGNTEAFF. The CDR3 nucleotides are TGTGCCAGCAGCCAAGAGGGGCAGGGGAACACTGAAGCTTTCTTT. The genes are TRBV3-1 (or the pseudogene TRBV3-2) and TRBJ1-1; maybe TRBD1 (5 bases). The CDR3 totals 15 residues. V was trimmed by 0 bases and J by 1 base, leaving 9 bases between them. Per germline, CDR1 LGHDT and CDR2 YNNKEL (reference sequence).